This section outlines one T cell receptor (beta chain) sequence together with its context. The antigen is unknown. The PCR had 60 Vbeta and 13 Jbeta primers. This table comes from immunoSEQ multiplex PCR, and its TCRdb copy is limited to in-frame clones, with some not included. Among approximately 180,000 clones listed, roughly 80% were seen once. This sample was taken from a study of cytomegalovirus exposure and HLA in healthy donors. Study findings and constraints: High sensitivity and specificity were reportedly achieved when the classifier diagnosed cytomegalovirus status. Apart from CMV serostatus, no immune exposure information was available. The authors judged a highly shared variant cluster likely a sequencing artifact.

Germline V gene data show CDR1 as SGHRS and CDR2 as YFSETQ. This CDR3 has 15 residues. Trimming stripped 0 bases from V and 4 bases from J, with 14 bases between. The chain is built from TRBV5-1 and TRBJ2-7; no clear D. The sequence came from a woman younger than 35 in good health and CMV-seronegative. Sequencing was carried out using PBMCs. The CDR3, as DNA: TGCGCCAGCAGCTTGGCCGGTAGTCAAACTTACGAGCAGTACTTC. Protein: CASSLAGSQTYEQYF.